This T cell receptor beta chain was sequenced for a study of shared clonotypes between healthy human individuals. Study-wide results and limits: Specimens sampled were limited to blood, with tissue repertoires likely differing.

The authors split each subset's genomic DNA evenly across several immunoSEQ plates. Replicate PCRs were loaded with around 280 ng DNA from unsorted PBMC, about 30,000 T cell genomes. Using immunoSEQ multiplex PCR, the repertoire was profiled, and TCRdb retains in-frame clones only, with some absent. The data show more than 450,000 clones, about four fifths seen once. All of the donors resided in Nashville, Tennessee, and each was a Caucasian adult. About this clone itself: Its antigen is unidentified.

Source material: PBMCs. This receptor was taken from a woman aged 40 to 50 in good health. Some clones in this sample may be carry-over from other donors' samples.

CDR3 in DNA: TGTGCCAGCAGTAAGGACAGGGGCGAAAAACTGTTTTTT. Translating it yields CASSKDRGEKLFF. The rearrangement uses TRBV2 and TRBJ1-4; 9 bases fit TRBD1. The germline V gene encodes CDR1 SNHLY and CDR2 FYNNEI. J gave up 8 bases and V 5 bases, and 3 bases lay outside the gene matches. The CDR3 is 13 amino acids. Full variable domain (outside the CDR3, taken from reference TRBV2 and TRBJ1-4): EPEVTQTPSHQVTQMGQEVILRCVPISNHLYFYWYRQILGQKVEFLVSFYNNEISEKSEIFDDQFSVERPDGSNFTLKIRSTKLEDSAMYFCASSKDRGEKLFFGSGTQLSVL.